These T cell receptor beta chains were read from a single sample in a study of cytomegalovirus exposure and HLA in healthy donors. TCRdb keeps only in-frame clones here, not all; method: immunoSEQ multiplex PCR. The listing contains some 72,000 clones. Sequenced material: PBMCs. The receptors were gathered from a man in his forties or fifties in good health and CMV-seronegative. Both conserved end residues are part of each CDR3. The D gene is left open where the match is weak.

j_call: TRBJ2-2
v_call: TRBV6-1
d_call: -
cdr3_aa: CASPAGDPGELFF
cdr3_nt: TGTGCCAGCCCTGCAGGGGATCCCGGGGAGCTGTTTTTT

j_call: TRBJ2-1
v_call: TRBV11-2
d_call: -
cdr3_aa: CASSSSSARQFF
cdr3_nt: TGTGCCAGCAGCTCGTCTAGCGCCCGGCAGTTCTTC

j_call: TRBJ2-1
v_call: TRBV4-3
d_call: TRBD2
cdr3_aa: CASSRRGAGGVNNEQFF
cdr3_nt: TGCGCCAGCAGCCGTCGCGGGGCCGGGGGGGTTAACAATGAGCAGTTCTTC

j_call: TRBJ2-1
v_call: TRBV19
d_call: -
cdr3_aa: CASSPERVLHNEQFF
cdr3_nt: TGTGCCAGTAGTCCAGAGCGGGTTTTGCACAATGAGCAGTTCTTC

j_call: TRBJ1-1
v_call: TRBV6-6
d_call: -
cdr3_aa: CASSYSGGTEAFF
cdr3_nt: TGTGCCAGCAGTTACTCCGGCGGCACTGAAGCTTTCTTT

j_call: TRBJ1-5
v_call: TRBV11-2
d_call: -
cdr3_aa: CASSLERDGPQHF
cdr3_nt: TGTGCCAGCAGCTTAGAGAGGGATGGACCCCAGCATTTT

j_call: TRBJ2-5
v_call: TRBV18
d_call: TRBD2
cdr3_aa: CASSPLGGKETQYF
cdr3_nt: TGTGCCAGCTCACCTTTGGGAGGGAAAGAGACCCAGTACTTC

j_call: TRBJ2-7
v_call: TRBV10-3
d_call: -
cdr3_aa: CAISDGQSPYEQYF
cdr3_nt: TGTGCCATCAGTGACGGACAGAGCCCCTACGAGCAGTACTTC

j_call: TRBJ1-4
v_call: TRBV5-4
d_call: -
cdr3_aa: CASSLQGQGNEKLFF
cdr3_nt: TGTGCCAGCAGTCTCCAGGGACAAGGGAATGAAAAACTGTTTTTT

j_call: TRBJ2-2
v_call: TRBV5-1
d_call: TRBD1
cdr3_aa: CASTDRRKGNTGELFF
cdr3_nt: TGCGCCAGCACGGACAGGCGGAAGGGAAACACCGGGGAGCTGTTTTTT

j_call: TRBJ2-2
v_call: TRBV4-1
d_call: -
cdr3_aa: CASSQERAANTGELFF
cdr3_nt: TGCGCCAGCAGCCAAGAGCGGGCCGCGAACACCGGGGAGCTGTTTTTT

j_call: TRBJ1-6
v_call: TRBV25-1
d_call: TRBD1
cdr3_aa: CASSESGTDNSPLHF
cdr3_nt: TGTGCCAGCAGTGAATCGGGGACAGATAATTCACCCCTCCACTTT

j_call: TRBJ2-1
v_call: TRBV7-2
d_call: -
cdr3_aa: CASNWGRNNEQFF
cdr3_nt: TGTGCCAGCAACTGGGGGAGGAACAATGAGCAGTTCTTC

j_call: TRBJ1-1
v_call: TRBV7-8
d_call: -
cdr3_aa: CASSLGQVAGGTEAFF
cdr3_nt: TGTGCCAGCAGCTTAGGTCAGGTAGCGGGAGGCACTGAAGCTTTCTTT

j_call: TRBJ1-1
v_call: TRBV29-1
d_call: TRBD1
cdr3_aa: CSVSGQYSGAFF
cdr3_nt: TGCAGCGTTTCGGGACAGTACAGTGGAGCTTTCTTT

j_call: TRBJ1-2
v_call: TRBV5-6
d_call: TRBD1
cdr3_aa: CASSQPEGAEGYTF
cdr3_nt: TGTGCCAGCAGCCAACCTGAGGGGGCCGAAGGCTACACCTTC

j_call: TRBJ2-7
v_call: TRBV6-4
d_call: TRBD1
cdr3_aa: CASSPDRWSNEQYF
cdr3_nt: TGTGCCAGCAGCCCGGACAGGTGGTCCAACGAGCAGTACTTC

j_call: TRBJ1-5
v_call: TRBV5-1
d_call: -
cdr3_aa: CASRLDGGANQPQHF
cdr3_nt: TGCGCCAGCAGATTGGATGGCGGGGCAAATCAGCCCCAGCATTTT

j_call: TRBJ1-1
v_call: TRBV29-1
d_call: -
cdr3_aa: CSGGGGQNTEAFF
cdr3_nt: TGCAGCGGCGGGGGGGGACAGAACACTGAAGCTTTCTTT

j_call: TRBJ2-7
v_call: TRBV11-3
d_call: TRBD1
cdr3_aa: CASSLDPQGASEQYF
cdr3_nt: TGTGCCAGCAGCTTAGATCCGCAGGGGGCCTCCGAGCAGTACTTC

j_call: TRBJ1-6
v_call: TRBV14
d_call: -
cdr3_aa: CASSTLSPSSYNSPLHF
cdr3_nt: TGTGCCAGCAGCACCCTGAGCCCGAGCTCCTATAATTCACCCCTCCACTTT

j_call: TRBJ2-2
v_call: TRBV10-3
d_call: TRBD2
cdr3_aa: CAIRMGLAGGVNTGELFF
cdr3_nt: TGTGCCATCAGGATGGGACTAGCGGGGGGCGTGAACACCGGGGAGCTGTTTTTT

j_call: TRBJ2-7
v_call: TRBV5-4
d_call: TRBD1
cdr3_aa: CASSGNPGQYYEQYF
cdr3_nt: TGTGCCAGCAGCGGAAATCCGGGACAGTACTACGAGCAGTACTTC

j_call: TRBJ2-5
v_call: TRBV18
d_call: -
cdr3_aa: CASSRVVAETQYF
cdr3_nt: TGTGCCAGCTCACGGGTAGTAGCAGAGACCCAGTACTTC

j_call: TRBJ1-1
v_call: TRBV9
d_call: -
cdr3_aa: CASSGWQGNTEAFF
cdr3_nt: TGTGCCAGCAGCGGCTGGCAGGGGAACACTGAAGCTTTCTTT

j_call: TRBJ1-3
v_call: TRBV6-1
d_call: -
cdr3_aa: CASSERGTSGNTIYF
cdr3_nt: TGTGCCAGCAGTGAAAGGGGAACCTCTGGAAACACCATATATTTT

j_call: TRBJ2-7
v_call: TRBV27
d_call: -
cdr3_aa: CASSLGESYEQYF
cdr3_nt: TGTGCCAGCAGTTTAGGGGAGTCCTACGAGCAGTACTTC

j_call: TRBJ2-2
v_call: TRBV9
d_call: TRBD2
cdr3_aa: CASSTSGMAPGELFF
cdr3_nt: TGTGCCAGCAGCACGAGCGGGATGGCCCCCGGGGAGCTGTTTTTT

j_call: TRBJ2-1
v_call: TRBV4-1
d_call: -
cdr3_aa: CASSQVDRGNEQFF
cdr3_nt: TGCGCCAGCAGCCAAGTCGATCGAGGCAATGAGCAGTTCTTC

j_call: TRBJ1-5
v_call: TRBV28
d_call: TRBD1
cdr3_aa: CASRQGGLGPQHF
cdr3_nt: TGTGCCAGCAGACAGGGGGGCCTTGGGCCCCAGCATTTT

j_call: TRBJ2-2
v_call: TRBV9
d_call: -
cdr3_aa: CASSPRVNTGELFF
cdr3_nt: TGTGCCAGCAGCCCCAGGGTGAACACCGGGGAGCTGTTTTTT

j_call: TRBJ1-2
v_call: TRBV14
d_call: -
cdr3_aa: CASSLRQGGYTF
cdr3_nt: TGTGCCAGCAGCCTTCGTCAGGGTGGCTACACCTTC

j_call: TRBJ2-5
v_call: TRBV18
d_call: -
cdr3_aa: CASSPSIQETQYF
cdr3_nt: TGTGCCAGCTCACCATCTATCCAAGAGACCCAGTACTTC

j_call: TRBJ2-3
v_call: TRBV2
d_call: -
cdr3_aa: CASRAGTNILNTQYF
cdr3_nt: TGTGCCAGCAGAGCCGGGACAAATATACTGAATACGCAGTATTTT

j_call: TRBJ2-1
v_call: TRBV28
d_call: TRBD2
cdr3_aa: CASRGTSGDYNEQFF
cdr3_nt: TGTGCCAGCAGGGGGACTAGCGGGGACTACAATGAGCAGTTCTTC

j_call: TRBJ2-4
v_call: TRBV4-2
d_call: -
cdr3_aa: CASSQDPGRPKNIQYF
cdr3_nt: TGTGCCAGCAGCCAAGATCCAGGGCGGCCCAAAAACATTCAGTACTTC

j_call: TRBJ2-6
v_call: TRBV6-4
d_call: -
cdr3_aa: CASSESYSGANVLTF
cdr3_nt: TGTGCCAGCAGTGAATCCTACTCTGGGGCCAACGTCCTGACTTTC

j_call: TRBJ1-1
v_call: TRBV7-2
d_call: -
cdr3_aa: CASSTIEGYMRGGTEAFF
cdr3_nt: TGTGCCAGCAGCACTATAGAAGGTTATATGAGGGGGGGGACTGAAGCTTTCTTT

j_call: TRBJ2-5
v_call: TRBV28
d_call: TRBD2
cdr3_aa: CASTSILAGVVETQYF
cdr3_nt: TGTGCCAGCACCTCAATACTAGCGGGAGTTGTAGAGACCCAGTACTTC

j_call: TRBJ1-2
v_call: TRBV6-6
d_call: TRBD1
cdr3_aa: CASKPTGGTGYGYTF
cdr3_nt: TGTGCCAGCAAACCGACAGGGGGCACTGGATATGGCTACACCTTC

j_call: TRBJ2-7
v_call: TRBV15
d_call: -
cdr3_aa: CATSKGGQTSYEQYF
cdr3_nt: TGTGCCACCAGCAAGGGGGGACAGACGTCCTACGAGCAGTACTTC

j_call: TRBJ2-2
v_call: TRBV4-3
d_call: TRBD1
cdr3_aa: CASSQPGTANTGELFF
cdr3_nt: TGCGCCAGCAGCCAACCCGGGACAGCGAACACCGGGGAGCTGTTTTTT

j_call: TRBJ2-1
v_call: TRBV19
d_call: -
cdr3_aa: CASSYRRGGLYNEQFF
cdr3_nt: TGTGCCAGTTCGTATAGGAGGGGGGGACTCTACAATGAGCAGTTCTTC

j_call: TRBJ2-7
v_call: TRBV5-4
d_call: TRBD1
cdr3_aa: CASSFIFGTGVYEQYF
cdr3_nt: TGTGCCAGCAGCTTCATCTTCGGGACAGGAGTCTACGAGCAGTACTTC

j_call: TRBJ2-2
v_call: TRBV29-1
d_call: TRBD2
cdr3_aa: CSVGSGGAAGELFF
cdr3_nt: TGCAGCGTTGGTAGCGGGGGGGCGGCCGGGGAGCTGTTTTTT